This T cell receptor (beta chain) was recovered during a study of cytotoxic CD8 clonotypes in ibrutinib-treated CLL. Sequencing was performed with immunoSEQ multiplex PCR; in TCRdb, only in-frame clones are kept and a portion is missing. This sample has roughly 40,000 clones; almost 70% occur once, and the top ten carry around an eighth. V was clipped by 4 bases and J by 7 bases, with 12 bases between them. CDR3 size: 13 residues. Germline lookup yields CDR1 SGHTS and CDR2 YDEGEE. Sequencing was performed on PBMCs, taken after 12 months of ibrutinib treatment. The genes are TRBV5-8 and TRBJ2-1; D might be TRBD1 (5 bases). This sequence originates from a human donor with chronic lymphocytic leukemia. In nucleotides, the CDR3 is TGTGCCAGCAGCACCAGGGTCAGAAATGAGCAGTTCTTC. Protein product: CASSTRVRNEQFF.